The 5 T cell receptor beta chains presented below share a single source sample, sequenced in a study of blood T cell repertoires in COVID-19 (TCRdb year 2020). The library was built by means of the immunoSEQ multiplex PCR assay. TCRdb took over this immuneACCESS table, retaining in-frame rearrangements with V and J assigned. Such tables are incomplete; in checked studies, under half of the missing clones stem from an unresolved V gene, and the remainder is unexplained. The sample table records 200,000 or so clones; about 80% of these occur just once. The ten largest account for 6.5% to 8.5% of the sample. Material for sequencing was peripheral blood. The receptors come from a human donor with acute or convalescent COVID-19. The donor label of this sample is uncertain.

This clone occurred once. The chain couples TRBV6-5 to TRBJ2-7, with TRBD1 matching over 9 bases. CDR3 length equals 14 residues. J lost 7 bases, V lost 0 bases, and 4 bases had no gene match. CDR1 and CDR2 from the germline V gene are MNHEY and SVGAGI. CDR3 protein: CASSYSGQGDEQYF. The DNA for the CDR3 is TGTGCCAGCAGTTACTCGGGACAGGGCGATGAGCAGTACTTC.

V usage is TRBV25-1 and J usage is TRBJ1-2; 7 bases align to TRBD1. The CDR3 length is 12 residues. Germline CDR1 MGHDK, CDR2 SYGVNS. J gave up 11 bases and V 4 bases, and 7 bases lay outside the gene matches. The CDR3 reads CASSVQQGTYTF. DNA of the CDR3: TGTGCCAGCAGTGTGCAACAGGGGACTTACACCTTC.

The rearrangement links TRBV7-9 to TRBJ1-6; D unclear. Between the trimmed V and J ends, which lost 6 bases and 5 bases, there was a span of 11 bases. Germline V CDR1 and CDR2: SEHNR, FQNEAQ (reference sequence). This CDR3 has 14 residues. The chain's CDR3 is CASSILLDNSPLHF. CDR3 DNA sequence: TGTGCCAGCAGTATTCTCCTCGATAATTCACCCCTCCACTTT.

The J gene is TRBJ1-2, the V gene TRBV18; D perhaps matches TRBD1 (6 bases). Germline-derived CDR1 and CDR2 are KGHSH and LQKENI. V lost 3 bases and J lost 8, with 13 bases in between. CDR3 size: 13 residues. The CDR3 DNA is TGTGCCAGCTCACCGGGGGCCAGGAGAGGCTACACCTTC. Its translation: CASSPGARRGYTF.

The rearrangement uses TRBV20-1 and TRBJ1-5, with 8 nucleotides matching TRBD1. CDR1 and CDR2 from the germline V gene are DFQATT and SNEGSKA (reference sequence). This CDR3 contains 14 residues. The trim removed 3 bases at V and 5 bases at J, leaving 6 bases unmatched. CDR3 nucleotide sequence: TGCAGTGCTAGTCGGAACAGGGGGGATCAGCCCCAGCATTTT. Residues: CSASRNRGDQPQHF.